This record looks at one T cell receptor beta chain sequence and its context. Here immunoSEQ multiplex PCR was the method, and the copy in TCRdb shows in-frame clones only, minus some. In the table there are 11,000 to 15,000 clones, around 80% of which are singletons. The sample is drawn from a study of tumour-infiltrating T cells in Burkitt lymphoma. The overall study: Overall and progression-free survival were predicted by productive clonality.

Looked up from germline, CDR1 is SQVTM and CDR2 is ANQGSEA. The CDR3 runs 13 residues. V lost 5 bases to trimming and J lost 1 base, with 11 bases between them. Sequencing was carried out using tumor tissue. The chain combines TRBV29-1 with TRBJ1-1, with D unresolved. The TCR sequence derives from a human donor with diffuse large B-cell lymphoma. CDR3 residues: CSVFRTANTEAFF. In DNA, the CDR3 is TGCAGCGTTTTTAGGACGGCGAACACTGAAGCTTTCTTT.